This T cell receptor (beta chain) is from a study of shared clonotypes between healthy human individuals. Turning to this clone: Its antigen is not identified.

Study-wide points: Non-shared clonotypes showed lower generation probabilities than clonotypes common to all four donors.

Data came from immunoSEQ multiplex PCR; TCRdb stores just in-frame clones and leaves some out. The sample has roughly 590,000 clones; about 95% are singletons. Terminally differentiated effector memory CD45RA+ cells were left out of the naive CD8 fraction, which was CD45RO-negative and positively selected for CCR7. The CDR3 totals 14 residues. V dropped 3 bases and J dropped 5; count of bases not matched to a gene: 1. From germline, CDR1 is MDHEN and CDR2 SYDVKM. The receptor was derived from a woman aged 25 to 39 in good health. This chain joins TRBV28 and TRBJ1-4; 9 bases map to TRBD1. Sequenced material: naive CD8+ T cells sorted from blood. The CDR3 reads CASSFGTGNEKLFF. CDR3 in DNA: TGTGCCAGCAGTTTTGGGACAGGGAATGAAAAACTGTTTTTT.